This entry lists 28 T cell receptor beta chains sequenced from one sample in a study of T cells in Graves' hyperthyroidism and ophthalmopathy. TCR beta CDR3 sequences were amplified from RNA transcripts. First-round RT-PCR of the TCR CDR3 relied on the HTBI primer set. TCRdb reprocessed the multiplex PCR reads with MiXCR, giving one entry per CDR3 protein. The sample consists of some 500,000 distinct CDR3 sequences, about 24% of them appearing once. Sequences were obtained from blood. These receptor sequences come from a woman aged 25-40 years with Graves' ophthalmopathy.

This clonotype came up a few times. The rearrangement links TRBV20-1 to TRBJ1-2; possibly TRBD1 for D (6 bases). Germline V gene sequence: CDR1 DFQATT, CDR2 SNEGSKA (reference sequence). V was trimmed by 6 bases and J by 4 bases, leaving 12 bases between them. The CDR3 loop spans 12 amino acids. CDR3 loop: CSAQGHGYGYTF. Here the CDR3 DNA reads TGCAGTGCGCAGGGGCACGGCTATGGCTACACCTTC.

Concerning this clonotype itself: This CDR3 fails to terminate in the conserved phenylalanine or tryptophan, so it likely reflects a read error. The V gene is TRBV18, the J gene TRBJ1-2; TRBD1 agrees at 7 bases. CDR1 KGHSH and CDR2 LQKENI come from the germline V gene. The CDR3 covers 12 residues. V dropped 3 bases and J dropped 5; count of bases not matched to a gene: 0. The CDR3 DNA follows: TGTGCCAGCTCACCGACAGGGTATGGCTACACCGTC. The encoded protein is CASSPTGYGYTV.

This clonotype was observed a few times. The chain carries TRBV6-1 and TRBJ1-5, with D perhaps TRBD1 (6 bases). Germline V lookup: CDR1 MNHNS, CDR2 SASEGT. Trimming took 3 bases from V and 2 from J, leaving 11 bases between them. The CDR3 is made up of 15 amino acids. The CDR3 region is CASSDGGGRNQPQHF. The CDR3 DNA follows: TGTGCCAGCAGTGATGGAGGGGGTCGCAATCAGCCCCAGCATTTT.

The chain employs TRBV12-3 or TRBV12-4 and TRBJ2-7, with 7 nucleotides matching TRBD1. The junction had 6 bases not matched to a gene; V was cut back by 3 bases and J by 7 bases. This CDR3 region has 13 residues. The CDR3 spells CASSFDRAREQYF. In DNA form, the CDR3 reads TGTGCCAGCAGTTTTGACAGGGCCCGTGAGCAGTACTTC.

Notes on this clonotype: The junction shows a germline mismatch at one end, possibly a read error. CDR3 amino acids: CSSSLTAIQGENSYEQYF. Here the CDR3 DNA reads TGTTCCAGCAGCTTAACCGCCATTCAGGGGGAGAACTCCTACGAGCAGTACTTC. The chain couples TRBV11-1 to TRBJ2-7; 7 bases map to TRBD1. CDR3 length: 18 residues. The germline CDR1 and CDR2 sequences are SGHAT and FQDESV (reference sequence).

The chain joins TRBV12-3 or TRBV12-4 to TRBJ1-5; tentative D call: TRBD1 (6 bases). V was pared by 7 bases and J by 6 bases, with 25 bases between. The CDR3 loop spans 17 amino acids. The CDR3 sequence: CASTGEQVNPRGQPQHF. CDR3 coding DNA: TGTGCCAGCACCGGGGAGCAGGTCAATCCCAGGGGTCAGCCCCAGCATTTT.

This clonotype was counted many times. The rearrangement uses TRBV4-1 and TRBJ1-5; D gene ambiguous. Germline V gene sequence: CDR1 MGHRA, CDR2 YSYEKL. CDR3 length: 14 residues. V shed 6 bases and J shed 2 bases, with 11 bases lying between them. The DNA for the CDR3 is TGCGCCAGCAGTCCAGTTGGTGGCAATCAGCCCCAGCATTTT. Its translation: CASSPVGGNQPQHF.

This clonotype has only a few counts. The CDR3 bases are TGTGCCAGCAGACGGGGGGACCGGGGGCTCACCGGGGAGCTGTTTTTT. Protein product: CASRRGDRGLTGELFF. The chain carries TRBV6-2 or TRBV6-3 and TRBJ2-2; maybe TRBD2 (7 bases). The ends were cut back, 6 bases at V and 4 bases at J, with 18 bases in the middle. The CDR3 sequence is 16 residues long. CDR1 and CDR2 from the germline V gene are MNHEY and SVGEGT.

The gene calls are TRBV19 and TRBJ1-2; a weak D match, TRBD1 (5 bases). CDR1 and CDR2 from the germline V gene are LNHDA and SQIVND (reference sequence). V dropped 8 bases and J dropped 5 bases, with 15 bases sitting between them. The CDR3 has 13 residues. CDR3 region: CASQDRPAYGYTF. The CDR3 coding sequence is TGTGCCAGTCAAGACAGACCAGCTTATGGCTACACCTTC.

This clonotype was counted a few times. A much larger clone sits a single nucleotide away, making a read error possible. The rearrangement uses TRBV6-1 and TRBJ1-1; TRBD1 matches at 8 bases. V was clipped by 5 bases and J by 4 bases; unmatched bases: 6. This CDR3 spans 14 amino acids. Germline loops: CDR1 MNHNS, CDR2 SASEGT. CDR3 sequence: CASSNDRGITEAFF. DNA for the CDR3: TGTGCCAGCAGTAATGACAGGGGAATCACTGAAGCTTTCTTT.

The chain recombines TRBV5-1 with TRBJ2-3; 8 nucleotides agree with TRBD1. V trimming: 4 bases; J trimming: 4 bases; junction bases outside the gene matches: 8. Germline V gene data show CDR1 as SGHRS and CDR2 as YFSETQ. This CDR3 contains 15 residues. CDR3 sequence: CASSRTTGGSDTQYF. Written as DNA, the CDR3 is TGCGCCAGCAGCAGAACTACAGGGGGGTCAGATACGCAGTATTTT.

This clonotype was found many times. The chain joins TRBV11-2 to TRBJ2-7; D assignment may be TRBD1 or TRBD2 (5 bases each). The length of the CDR3 is 13 residues. The germline V and J ends were trimmed by 6 bases and 6 bases, with 15 bases remaining between them. Germline V gene data show CDR1 as SGHAT and CDR2 as FQNNGV. Here the CDR3 reads CASRRRSGTEQYF. The CDR3 bases are TGTGCCAGCAGACGCCGATCAGGGACCGAGCAGTACTTC.

The table lists this clonotype with many counts. The chain joins TRBV7-3 to TRBJ2-7; a possible D gene is TRBD2 (6 bases). Germline lookup yields CDR1 SGHTA and CDR2 FQGTGA. V lost 2 bases and J 7 bases, leaving 18 bases between the germline ends. This CDR3 contains 15 residues. Here the CDR3 reads CASSLWQGGALEQYF. CDR3 in DNA: TGTGCCAGCAGCTTATGGCAGGGCGGGGCCCTAGAGCAGTACTTC.

This clonotype has ten or more counts. This sequence joins TRBV2 and TRBJ1-1; 8 nucleotides line up with TRBD1. This CDR3 is built from 14 residues. The junction had 9 bases not matched to a gene; V was cut back by 6 bases and J by 6 bases. Germline values: CDR1 SNHLY, CDR2 FYNNEI. CDR3 amino acids: CASSLEQGASEAFF. CDR3 nucleotide sequence: TGTGCCAGCAGCCTAGAGCAGGGGGCCTCTGAAGCTTTCTTT. The variable domain in full, with the rest retrieved from reference TRBV2 and TRBJ1-1, is EPEVTQTPSHQVTQMGQEVILRCVPISNHLYFYWYRQILGQKVEFLVSFYNNEISEKSEIFDDQFSVERPDGSNFTLKIRSTKLEDSAMYFCASSLEQGASEAFFGQGTRLTVV.

In its sample, this clonotype was seen a few times. The chain uses TRBV11-2 and TRBJ1-3, with no clear D. Trimming cost V 5 bases and J 0 bases, with 11 bases left between them. CDR3 length: 15 residues. CDR1 is SGHAT, CDR2 FQNNGV, per germline. The CDR3 sequence is CASSPGPNSGNTIYF. CDR3 DNA sequence: TGTGCCAGCAGCCCCGGACCTAACTCTGGAAACACCATATATTTT.

The chain combines TRBV27 with TRBJ1-1; D possibly corresponds to TRBD1 (6 bases). CDR1 MNHEY and CDR2 SMNVEV come from the germline V gene (reference sequence). The length of the CDR3 is 14 residues. V was trimmed by 5 bases and J by 3 bases, leaving 13 bases between them. The CDR3 region has the DNA TGTGCCAGCAGTCCCTATGACAGGTACACTGAAGCTTTCTTT. Protein: CASSPYDRYTEAFF.

To note about this clonotype: Relative to the germline gene, one junction end is altered; a read error may explain this. V and J are TRBV6-2 or TRBV6-3 and TRBJ2-5; 13 positions match TRBD2. Germline values: CDR1 MNHEY, CDR2 SVGEGT. CDR3 length: 17 amino acids. The CDR3 sequence is CASSRTSGGDLGQTKYF. CDR3 DNA: TGTGCCAGCAGCCGAACTAGCGGGGGGGACCTAGGACAGACCAAGTACTTC.

This chain links TRBV29-1 with TRBJ2-3; D tentatively reads TRBD1 or TRBD2 (5 bases each). CDR3 size: 14 residues. Trimming cost V 2 bases and J 0 bases, with 9 bases left between them. Germline-derived CDR1 and CDR2 are SQVTM and ANQGSEA. This CDR3 reads CSVETGLSTDTQYF. DNA for the CDR3: TGCAGCGTTGAAACGGGGCTTAGCACAGATACGCAGTATTTT.

This clonotype was recorded many times. The CDR3 sequence: CASSPTSWTGGSNQPQHF. Here the CDR3 DNA reads TGTGCCAGCAGTCCTACCAGTTGGACAGGGGGCAGCAATCAGCCCCAGCATTTT. The V call is TRBV12-3 or TRBV12-4, the J call TRBJ1-5; 11 bases match TRBD1. V gave up 5 bases and J gave up 1 base; unmatched junction bases: 10. CDR3 length: 18 residues.

In its sample, this clonotype was seen many times. This sequence joins TRBV20-1 and TRBJ1-2; no reliable D call. There are 13 residues in the CDR3. Germline V gives CDR1 DFQATT, CDR2 SNEGSKA (reference sequence). V dropped 5 bases and J dropped 0 bases, with 10 bases sitting between them. The CDR3 loop reads CSAFHGANYGYTF. The DNA of the CDR3 is TGCAGTGCTTTTCACGGAGCTAACTATGGCTACACCTTC.

The table lists this clonotype with many counts. The rearrangement joins TRBV28 to TRBJ2-2, with 9 bases that match TRBD2. The ends lost 7 bases at V and 8 bases at J; junction bases unmatched: 11. This CDR3 contains 15 residues. Germline CDR1 MDHEN, CDR2 SYDVKM. The CDR3 coding sequence is TGTGCCAGCATAGAATCGGGACTAGCCACTGGGGAGCTGTTTTTT. This codes for CASIESGLATGELFF.

A word on this clonotype: This clone may be a read error of a much larger clone one base away. V and J are TRBV20-1 and TRBJ1-1, with D possibly TRBD1 on 6 matching bases. The CDR3 consists of 13 residues. Germline V gene data show CDR1 as DFQATT and CDR2 as SNEGSKA (reference sequence). The CDR3 loop reads CSARDSLNTEVFF. The CDR3 nucleotides read TGCAGTGCTAGGGACAGCTTGAACACTGAAGTTTTCTTT.

Only one count was recorded for this clonotype. The chain employs TRBV27 and TRBJ1-6, with TRBD1 identical over 8 bases. V dropped 5 bases and J dropped 7; count of bases not matched to a gene: 7. The germline V gene has CDR1 MNHEY and CDR2 SMNVEV (reference sequence). The CDR3 has 15 residues. The CDR3 DNA is TGTGCCAGCAGTCAAGGGACAGGAGGGAATTCACCCCTCCACTTT. Translated: CASSQGTGGNSPLHF.

This clonotype was picked up many times. The chain carries TRBV18 and TRBJ2-5; a possible D gene is TRBD1 (5 bases). CDR3 size: 13 residues. V lost 0 bases and J lost 4, with 6 bases in between. Germline assignment: CDR1 KGHSH and CDR2 LQKENI. Here the CDR3 DNA reads TGTGCCAGCTCACCACCAGGGGCAGAGACCCAGTACTTC. Encoded protein: CASSPPGAETQYF.

The sample holds many counts of this clonotype. The chain carries TRBV11-2 and TRBJ2-7; 8 bases map to TRBD2. This CDR3 is 16 amino acids long. Germline values: CDR1 SGHAT, CDR2 FQNNGV. V lost 3 bases, J lost 1 base, and 8 bases stayed unmatched. CDR3 loop: CASSFDSGKSSYEQYF. The CDR3 DNA reads as TGTGCCAGCAGCTTTGATAGCGGGAAATCGTCCTACGAGCAGTACTTC.

This clonotype was observed many times. This chain links TRBV27 with TRBJ1-5; D is perhaps TRBD1 (6 bases). Germline CDR1 and CDR2: MNHEY and SMNVEV (reference sequence). V lost 5 bases, J lost 8 bases, and 19 bases lay in between. The length of the CDR3 is 15 residues. CDR3: CASSPGQSGLEPQHF. In DNA, the CDR3 is TGTGCCAGCAGTCCAGGACAGTCCGGGTTGGAGCCCCAGCATTTT.

This clonotype was detected ten times or more. The V and J genes are TRBV12-3 or TRBV12-4 and TRBJ1-2; the D is unclear. The CDR3 covers 12 residues. Trimming removed 1 base from V and 4 bases from J, with 4 bases in between. CDR3 coding DNA: TGTGCCAGCAGTTTAGGTAGCTATGGCTACACCTTC. Residues: CASSLGSYGYTF.

Ten or more counts support this clonotype. This sequence joins TRBV6-1 and TRBJ1-5; 9 nucleotides align to TRBD1. CDR1 is MNHNS and CDR2 is SASEGT in the germline V gene. The CDR3 has 16 residues. Trimming removed 5 bases from V and 6 bases from J; junction bases left unmatched: 11. CDR3 loop: CASSQRTGASSQPQHF. In nucleotides, the CDR3 is TGTGCCAGCAGTCAAAGGACAGGGGCTTCGAGTCAGCCCCAGCATTTT.